This TCR beta chain was recovered during a study of cytomegalovirus exposure and HLA in healthy donors. Amplification used 60 Vbeta primers and 13 Jbeta primers. Assay used: immunoSEQ multiplex PCR; TCRdb lists only in-frame clones, some missing. The profile covers about 130,000 clones, with more than 70% appearing a single time and 6.7% taken by the ten largest. This sequence originates from a woman aged 25 to 39 in good health and CMV-seropositive. Sequenced: PBMCs.

The CDR3 loop is CASKSPPRDEQFF. The CDR3 bases are TGTGCCAGTAAGTCCCCTCCGAGGGATGAGCAGTTCTTC. V and J are TRBV19 and TRBJ2-1; possibly TRBD2 for D (5 bases). In germline, CDR1 is LNHDA, CDR2 SQIVND (reference sequence). This CDR3 comprises 13 residues. Trimming removed 7 bases at V and 8 bases at J, with 15 bases between.